This TCR beta chain was found in a study of Graves' ophthalmopathy and Graves' hyperthyroidism. Study information: Upon initial diagnosis and before any treatment, peripheral blood was collected.

The study's findings and limits: Ophthalmopathy and stable hyperthyroidism were discriminated by a 13-signature model, with over 85% sensitivity and about 84% specificity.

RNA transcripts yielded amplified TCR beta CDR3 regions. Investigators did first-round RT-PCR with HTBI primers, then second-round multiplex PCR. TCRdb re-called the multiplex PCR reads through MiXCR, storing one row per CDR3 protein. The table has 300,000 or so distinct CDR3 sequences, about a sixth seen once; the top ten hold roughly an eighth. Every ophthalmopathy donor presented moderate-to-severe activity, CAS ≥3, NOSPECS ≥4 and duration under 3 months. Clinical symptoms and serum thyroxine were used for diagnosis; TRAb, thyroid ultrasound and orbital computed tomography were also relied on. Germline V gene sequence: CDR1 MNHNS, CDR2 SASEGT. Trimming at V came to 5 bases and at J to 4 bases, leaving 8 bases not matched to a gene. The CDR3 is 14 residues long. This clonotype was seen ten or more times. Its antigen is currently unknown.

This chain uses TRBV6-1 with TRBJ2-7; 7 nucleotides match TRBD1. What was sequenced was peripheral blood. The receptor's source is an adult man with Graves' ophthalmopathy. CDR3 DNA sequence: TGTGCCAGCAGTAAACCGGGACAGATATACGAGCAGTACTTC. Translating it yields CASSKPGQIYEQYF.